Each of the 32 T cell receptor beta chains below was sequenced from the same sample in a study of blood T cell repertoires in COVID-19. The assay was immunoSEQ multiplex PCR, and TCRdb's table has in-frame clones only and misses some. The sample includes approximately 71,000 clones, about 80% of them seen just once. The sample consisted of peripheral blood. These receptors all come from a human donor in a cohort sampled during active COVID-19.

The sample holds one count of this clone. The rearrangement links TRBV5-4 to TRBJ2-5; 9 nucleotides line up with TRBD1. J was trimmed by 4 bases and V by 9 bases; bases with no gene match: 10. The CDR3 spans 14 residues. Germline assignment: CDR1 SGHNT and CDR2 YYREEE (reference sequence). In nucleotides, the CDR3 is TGTGCCACTAGCCGGGACAGGGTCGGAGAGACCCAGTACTTC. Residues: CATSRDRVGETQYF.

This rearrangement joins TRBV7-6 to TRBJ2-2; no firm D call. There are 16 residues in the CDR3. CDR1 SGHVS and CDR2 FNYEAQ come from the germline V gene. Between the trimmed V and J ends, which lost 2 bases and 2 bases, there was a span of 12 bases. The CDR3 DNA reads TGTGCCAGCAGCTTACGTCGCGGAGTAAACACCGGGGAGCTGTTTTTT. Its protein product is CASSLRRGVNTGELFF.

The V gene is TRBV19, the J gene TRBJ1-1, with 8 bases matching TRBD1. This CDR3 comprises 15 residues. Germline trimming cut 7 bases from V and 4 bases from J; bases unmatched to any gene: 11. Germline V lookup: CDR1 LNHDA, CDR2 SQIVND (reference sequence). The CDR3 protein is CASNTRGRGSTEAFF. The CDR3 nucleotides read TGTGCCAGTAACACCAGGGGGCGGGGGAGCACTGAAGCTTTCTTT.

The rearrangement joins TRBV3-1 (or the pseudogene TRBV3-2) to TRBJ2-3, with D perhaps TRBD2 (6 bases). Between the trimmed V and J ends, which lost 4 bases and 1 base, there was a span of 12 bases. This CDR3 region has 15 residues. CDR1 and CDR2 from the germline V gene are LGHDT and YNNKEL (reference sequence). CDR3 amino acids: CASSLGGSGTDTQYF. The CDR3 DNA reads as TGTGCCAGCAGCCTCGGGGGATCCGGCACAGATACGCAGTATTTT.

The CDR3 DNA is TGTGCCAGCAGTGGCGGATATAGCAATCAGCCCCAGCATTTT. Translation gives CASSGGYSNQPQHF. The chain is built from TRBV2 and TRBJ1-5; D not resolved. V gave up 4 bases and J gave up 0 bases, with 7 bases separating them. Germline assignment: CDR1 SNHLY and CDR2 FYNNEI. This CDR3 has 14 amino acids.

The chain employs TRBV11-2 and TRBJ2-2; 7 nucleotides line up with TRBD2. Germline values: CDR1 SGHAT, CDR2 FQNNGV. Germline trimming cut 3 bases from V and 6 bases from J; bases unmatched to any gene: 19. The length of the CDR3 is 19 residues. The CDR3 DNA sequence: TGTGCCAGCAGCTTGGTTCGGGACCCGAGTTATGGGAGGGCCGGGGAGCTGTTTTTT. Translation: CASSLVRDPSYGRAGELFF.

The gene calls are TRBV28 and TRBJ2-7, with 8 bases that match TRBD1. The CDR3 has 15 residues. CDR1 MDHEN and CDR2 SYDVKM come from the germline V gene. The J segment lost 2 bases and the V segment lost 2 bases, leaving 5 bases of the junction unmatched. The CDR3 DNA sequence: TGTGCCAGCAGTTTAGTCGGACAGGGACCCTACGAGCAGTACTTC. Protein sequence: CASSLVGQGPYEQYF.

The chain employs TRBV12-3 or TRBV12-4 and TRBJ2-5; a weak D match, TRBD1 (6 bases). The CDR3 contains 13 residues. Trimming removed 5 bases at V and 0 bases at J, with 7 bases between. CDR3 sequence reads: CASSTGNQETQYF. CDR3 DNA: TGTGCCAGCAGTACAGGGAACCAAGAGACCCAGTACTTC.

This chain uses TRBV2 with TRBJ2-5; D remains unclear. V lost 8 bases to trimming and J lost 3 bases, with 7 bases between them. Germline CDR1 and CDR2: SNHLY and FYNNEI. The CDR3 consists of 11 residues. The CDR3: CASGQKETQYF. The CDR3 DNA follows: TGTGCCAGCGGGCAGAAAGAGACCCAGTACTTC.

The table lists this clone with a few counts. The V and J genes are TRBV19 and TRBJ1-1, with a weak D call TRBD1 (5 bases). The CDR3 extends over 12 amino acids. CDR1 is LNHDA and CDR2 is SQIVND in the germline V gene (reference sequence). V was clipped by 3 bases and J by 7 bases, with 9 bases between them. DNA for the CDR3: TGTGCCAGTAGTATTGGGACTGTTGAAGCTTTCTTT. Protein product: CASSIGTVEAFF.

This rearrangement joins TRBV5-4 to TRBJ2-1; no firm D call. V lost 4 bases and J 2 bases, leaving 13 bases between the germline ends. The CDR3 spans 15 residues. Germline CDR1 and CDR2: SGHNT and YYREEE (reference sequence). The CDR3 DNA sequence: TGTGCCAGCAGCATTGACGGAGAGGCCTACAATGAGCAGTTCTTC. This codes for CASSIDGEAYNEQFF.

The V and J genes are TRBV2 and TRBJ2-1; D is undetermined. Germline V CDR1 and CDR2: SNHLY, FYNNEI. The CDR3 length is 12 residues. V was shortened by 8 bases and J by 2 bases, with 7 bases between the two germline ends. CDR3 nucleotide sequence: TGTGCCAGCTCCCCAACCTACAATGAGCAGTTCTTC. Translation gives CASSPTYNEQFF.

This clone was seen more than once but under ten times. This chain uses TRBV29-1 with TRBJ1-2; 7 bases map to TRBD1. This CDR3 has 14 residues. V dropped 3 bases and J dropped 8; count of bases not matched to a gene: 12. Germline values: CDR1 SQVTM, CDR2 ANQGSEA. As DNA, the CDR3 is TGCAGCGTTGAGGTTTCGTACAGGGGCGAGGGCTACACCTTC. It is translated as CSVEVSYRGEGYTF.

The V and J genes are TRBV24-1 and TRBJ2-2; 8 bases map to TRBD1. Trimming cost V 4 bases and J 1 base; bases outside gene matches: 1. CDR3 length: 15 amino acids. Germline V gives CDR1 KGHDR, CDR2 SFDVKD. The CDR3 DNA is TGTGCCACCAGTGAAACAGGGGGGAACACCGGGGAGCTGTTTTTT. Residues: CATSETGGNTGELFF.

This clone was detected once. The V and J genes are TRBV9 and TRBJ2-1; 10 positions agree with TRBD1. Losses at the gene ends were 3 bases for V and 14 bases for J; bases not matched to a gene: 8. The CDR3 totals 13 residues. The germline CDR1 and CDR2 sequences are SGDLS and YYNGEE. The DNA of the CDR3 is TGTGCCAGCAGCGCCGAGGGACAGGGGAATGAGTTCTTC. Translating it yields CASSAEGQGNEFF.

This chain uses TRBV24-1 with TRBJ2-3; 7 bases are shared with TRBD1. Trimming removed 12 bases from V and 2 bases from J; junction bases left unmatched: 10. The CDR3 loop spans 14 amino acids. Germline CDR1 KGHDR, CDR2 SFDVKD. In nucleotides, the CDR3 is TGTGCCGCTCAGGGGGTGGGGAACACAGATACGCAGTATTTT. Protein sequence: CAAQGVGNTDTQYF.

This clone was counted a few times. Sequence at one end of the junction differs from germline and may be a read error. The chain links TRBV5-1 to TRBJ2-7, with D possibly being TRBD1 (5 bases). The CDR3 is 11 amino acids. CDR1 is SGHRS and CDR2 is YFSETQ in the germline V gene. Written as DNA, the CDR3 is TGCGCCAGCAGCTTGGACAGGCTAATGGTTTTC. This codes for CASSLDRLMVF.

This chain's CDR3 is CASSSGTSGGNEQFF. The DNA for the CDR3 is TGTGCCAGCAGCTCAGGAACTAGCGGGGGCAATGAGCAGTTCTTC. The chain couples TRBV11-3 to TRBJ2-1, with TRBD2 matching over 11 bases. Germline V gene data show CDR1 as SGHNT and CDR2 as YENEEA. This CDR3 has 15 residues. J was trimmed by 6 bases and V by 4 bases; bases with no gene match: 5.

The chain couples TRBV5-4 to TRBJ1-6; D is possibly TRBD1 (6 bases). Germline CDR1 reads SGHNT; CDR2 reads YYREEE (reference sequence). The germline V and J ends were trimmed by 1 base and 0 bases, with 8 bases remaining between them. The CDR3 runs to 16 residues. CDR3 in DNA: TGTGCCAGCAGCTTGACAGGGAGCTCCTATAATTCACCCCTCCACTTT. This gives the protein CASSLTGSSYNSPLHF.

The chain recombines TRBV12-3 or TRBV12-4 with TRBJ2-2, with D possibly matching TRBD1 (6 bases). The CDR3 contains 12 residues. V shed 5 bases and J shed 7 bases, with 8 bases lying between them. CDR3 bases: TGTGCCAGCAGTGAACAGGGCGGGGAGCTGTTTTTT. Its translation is CASSEQGGELFF.

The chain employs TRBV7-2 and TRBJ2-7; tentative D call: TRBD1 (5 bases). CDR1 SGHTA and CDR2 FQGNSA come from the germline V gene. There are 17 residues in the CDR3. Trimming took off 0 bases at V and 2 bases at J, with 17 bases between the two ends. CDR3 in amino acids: CASSLAQGSWAPYEQYF. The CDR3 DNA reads TGTGCCAGCAGCTTAGCGCAGGGATCCTGGGCCCCCTACGAGCAGTACTTC.

CDR3 region: CASSILDYNGDEQFF. For the CDR3, the DNA is TGTGCCAGTAGTATATTGGACTACAACGGGGATGAGCAGTTCTTC. The chain combines TRBV19 with TRBJ2-1; D is perhaps TRBD2 (6 bases). Looked up from germline, CDR1 is LNHDA and CDR2 is SQIVND (reference sequence). The CDR3 runs to 15 residues. V lost 2 bases and J lost 8, with 16 bases in between.

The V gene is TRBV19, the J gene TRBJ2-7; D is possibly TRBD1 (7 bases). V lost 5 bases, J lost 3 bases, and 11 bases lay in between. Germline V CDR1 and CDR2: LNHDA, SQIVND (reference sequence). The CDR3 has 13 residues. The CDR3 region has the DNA TGTGCCAGTAGTGCAGGGGGAGGCTACGAGCAGTACTTC. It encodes CASSAGGGYEQYF. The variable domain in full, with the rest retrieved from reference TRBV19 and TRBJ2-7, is DGGITQSPKYLFRKEGQNVTLSCEQNLNHDAMYWYRQDPGQGLRLIYYSQIVNDFQKGDIAEGYSVSREKKESFPLTVTSAQKNPTAFYLCASSAGGGYEQYFGPGTRLTVT.

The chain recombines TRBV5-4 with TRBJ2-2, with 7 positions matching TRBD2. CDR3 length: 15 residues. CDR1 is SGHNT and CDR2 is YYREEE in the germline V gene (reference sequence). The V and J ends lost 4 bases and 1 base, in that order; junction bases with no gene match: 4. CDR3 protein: CASSPGLGNTGELFF. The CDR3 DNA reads TGTGCCAGCAGCCCCGGACTAGGGAACACCGGGGAGCTGTTTTTT.

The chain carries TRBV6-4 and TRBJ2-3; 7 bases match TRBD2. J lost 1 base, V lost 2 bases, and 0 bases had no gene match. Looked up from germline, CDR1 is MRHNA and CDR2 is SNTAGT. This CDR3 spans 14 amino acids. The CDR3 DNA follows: TGTGCCAGCAGTGACGCGGGAGGCACAGATACGCAGTATTTT. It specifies CASSDAGGTDTQYF.

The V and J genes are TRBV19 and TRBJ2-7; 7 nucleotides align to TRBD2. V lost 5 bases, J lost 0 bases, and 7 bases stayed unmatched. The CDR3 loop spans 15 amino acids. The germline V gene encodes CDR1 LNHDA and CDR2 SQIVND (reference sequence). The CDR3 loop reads CASSLKRDVSYEQYF. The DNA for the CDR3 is TGTGCCAGTAGTTTAAAGCGGGACGTCTCCTACGAGCAGTACTTC.

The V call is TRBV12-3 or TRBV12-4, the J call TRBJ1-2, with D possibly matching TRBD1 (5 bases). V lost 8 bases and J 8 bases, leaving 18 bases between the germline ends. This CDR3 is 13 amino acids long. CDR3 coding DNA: TGTGCCAGCGCCCTAGGGCAGGGCAGCGGCTACACCTTC. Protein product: CASALGQGSGYTF.

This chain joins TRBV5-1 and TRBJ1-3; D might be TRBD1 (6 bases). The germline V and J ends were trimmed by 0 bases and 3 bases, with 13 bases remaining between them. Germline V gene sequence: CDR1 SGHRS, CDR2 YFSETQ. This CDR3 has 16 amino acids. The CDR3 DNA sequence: TGCGCCAGCAGCTTGGATGGGGGGGCAGGTGGAAACACCATATATTTT. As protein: CASSLDGGAGGNTIYF.

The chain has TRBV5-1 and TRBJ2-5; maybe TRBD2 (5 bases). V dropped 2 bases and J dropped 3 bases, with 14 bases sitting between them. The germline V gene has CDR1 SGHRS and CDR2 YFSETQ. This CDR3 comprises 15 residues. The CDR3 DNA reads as TGCGCCAGCAGCTTAACCGCAGCGGCCGAAGAGACCCAGTACTTC. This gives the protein CASSLTAAAEETQYF.

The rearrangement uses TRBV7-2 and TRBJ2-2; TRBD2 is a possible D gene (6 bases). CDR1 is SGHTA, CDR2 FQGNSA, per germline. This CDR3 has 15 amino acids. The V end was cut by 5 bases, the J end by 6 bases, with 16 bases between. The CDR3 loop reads CASSPRAGRAGELFF. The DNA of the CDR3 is TGTGCCAGCAGCCCTCGTGCGGGAAGGGCCGGGGAGCTGTTTTTT.

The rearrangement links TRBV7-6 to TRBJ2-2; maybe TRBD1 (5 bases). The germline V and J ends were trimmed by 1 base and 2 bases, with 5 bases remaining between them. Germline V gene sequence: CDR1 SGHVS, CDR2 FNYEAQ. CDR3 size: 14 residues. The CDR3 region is CASSLGTNTGELFF. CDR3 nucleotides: TGTGCCAGCAGCTTAGGGACAAACACCGGGGAGCTGTTTTTT. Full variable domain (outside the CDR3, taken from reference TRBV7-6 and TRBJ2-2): GAGVSQSPRYKVTKRGQDVALRCDPISGHVSLYWYRQALGQGPEFLTYFNYEAQQDKSGLPNDRFSAERPEGSISTLTIQRTEQRDSAMYRCASSLGTNTGELFFGEGSRLTVL.

The CDR3 DNA reads TGTGCCAGCAGCGTAGGATCTGCAGAAGAGAACACTGAAGCTTTCTTT. Protein product: CASSVGSAEENTEAFF. The rearrangement uses TRBV9 and TRBJ1-1; D gene unclear. This CDR3 has 16 residues. V was trimmed by 0 bases and J by 1 base, leaving 13 bases between them. The germline V gene encodes CDR1 SGDLS and CDR2 YYNGEE. Filled out from reference TRBV9 and TRBJ1-1, the complete variable domain reads DSGVTQTPKHLITATGQRVTLRCSPRSGDLSVYWYQQSLDQGLQFLIQYYNGEERAKGNILERFSAQQFPDLHSELNLSSLELGDSALYFCASSVGSAEENTEAFFGQGTRLTVV.